This T cell receptor (beta chain) derives from a study of response to subunit inactivated influenza vaccine. Study conclusions and caveats: Researchers suggested that each seasonal influenza vaccination recruits few new T cells.

CDR3 length equals 19 residues. Trimming took 0 bases from V and 3 from J, leaving 23 bases between them. CDR1 is LGHDT and CDR2 is YNNKEL in the germline V gene (reference sequence). TCRdb re-called the RT-PCR reads with MiXCR, one entry per CDR3 protein. Seen here are fewer than 600,000 distinct CDR3 sequences, roughly 7.6% observed once, and the top ten hold roughly 13%. This clonotype turned up a few times. Its target is unknown. The material was PBMCs from blood, obtained less than 30 months after vaccination. The TCR originated in a man between 50 and 69 years old who received an inactivated influenza vaccine. The rearrangement joins TRBV3-1 to TRBJ2-5; D ambiguous. The CDR3 coding sequence is TGTGCCAGCAGCCAAGATCGACCGGACGGCAGTAAAGGGAAAGAGACCCAGTACTTC. It specifies CASSQDRPDGSKGKETQYF.